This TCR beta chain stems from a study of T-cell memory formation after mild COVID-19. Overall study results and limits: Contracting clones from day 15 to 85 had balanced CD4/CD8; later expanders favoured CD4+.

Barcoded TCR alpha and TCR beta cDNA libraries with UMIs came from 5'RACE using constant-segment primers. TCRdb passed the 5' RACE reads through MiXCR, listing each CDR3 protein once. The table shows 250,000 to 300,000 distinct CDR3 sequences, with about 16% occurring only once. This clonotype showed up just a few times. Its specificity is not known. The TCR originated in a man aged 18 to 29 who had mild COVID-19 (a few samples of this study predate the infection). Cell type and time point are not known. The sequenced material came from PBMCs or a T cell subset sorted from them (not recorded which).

Here the CDR3 DNA reads TGTGCCAGCAGTTGGACTCCCGGGGAGCTGTTTTTT. Protein: CASSWTPGELFF. The rearrangement links TRBV5-6 to TRBJ2-2; D may be TRBD2 (5 bases). The germline V gene has CDR1 SGHDT and CDR2 YYEEEE. V shed 5 bases and J shed 6 bases, with 8 bases lying between them. The CDR3 covers 12 residues.